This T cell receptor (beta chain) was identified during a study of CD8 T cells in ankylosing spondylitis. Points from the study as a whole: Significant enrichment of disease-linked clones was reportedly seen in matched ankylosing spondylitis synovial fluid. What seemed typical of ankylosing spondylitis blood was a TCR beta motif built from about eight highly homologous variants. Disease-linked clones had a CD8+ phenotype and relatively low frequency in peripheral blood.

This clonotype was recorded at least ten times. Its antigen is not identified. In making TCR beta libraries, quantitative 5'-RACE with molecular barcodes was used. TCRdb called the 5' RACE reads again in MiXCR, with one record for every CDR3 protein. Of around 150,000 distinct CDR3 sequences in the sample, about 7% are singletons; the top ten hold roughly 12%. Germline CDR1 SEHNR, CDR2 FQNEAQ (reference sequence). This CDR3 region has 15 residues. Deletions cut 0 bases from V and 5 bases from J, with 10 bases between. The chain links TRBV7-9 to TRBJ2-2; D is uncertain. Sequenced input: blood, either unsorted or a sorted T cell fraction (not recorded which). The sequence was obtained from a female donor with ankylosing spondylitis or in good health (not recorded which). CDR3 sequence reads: CASSLAAGITGELFF. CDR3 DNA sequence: TGTGCCAGCAGCTTAGCGGCAGGAATTACCGGGGAGCTGTTTTTT.